The 27 T cell receptor beta chains below come from one sample, sequenced in a study of blood T cell repertoires in COVID-19. Generated by immunoSEQ multiplex PCR, the TCRdb table keeps only in-frame clones and is missing some. The table has 190,000 or so clones, roughly 80% seen once. Sequencing input: PBMCs or T cells enriched from blood (not recorded which). These receptors all come from a man aged 35 to 55 who had recovered from COVID-19.

This clone has more than one count but fewer than ten. This rearrangement joins TRBV3-1 (or the pseudogene TRBV3-2) to TRBJ2-3; 12 bases agree with TRBD2. Germline trimming cut 2 bases from V and 0 bases from J; bases unmatched to any gene: 6. The CDR3 consists of 18 residues. Per germline, CDR1 LGHDT and CDR2 YNNKEL (reference sequence). This chain's CDR3 is CASSQPKTSGSSTDTQYF. The CDR3 DNA is TGTGCCAGCAGCCAACCCAAGACTAGCGGGAGTAGCACAGATACGCAGTATTTT.

The V gene is TRBV20-1, the J gene TRBJ1-2, with TRBD1 matching 7 bases. Germline CDR1 and CDR2: DFQATT and SNEGSKA (reference sequence). The CDR3 has 13 residues. The V segment lost 3 bases and the J segment 10 bases; nucleotides outside the gene matches: 11. CDR3 nucleotide sequence: TGCAGTGCTAGTAAGGGGGCCAGGGCGGACTACACCTTC. Translating gives CSASKGARADYTF.

The rearrangement uses TRBV29-1 and TRBJ1-2; D possibly corresponds to TRBD1 (6 bases). This CDR3 comprises 12 residues. V dropped 4 bases and J dropped 4 bases, with 10 bases sitting between them. The V gene's germline CDR1 is SQVTM and CDR2 ANQGSEA. CDR3 nucleotides: TGCAGCGTTGCCTGGACAGCCTATGGCTACACCTTC. This gives the protein CSVAWTAYGYTF. Full variable domain (rest looked up from reference TRBV29-1 and TRBJ1-2): SAVISQKPSRDICQRGTSLTIQCQVDSQVTMMFWYRQQPGQSLTLIATANQGSEATYESGFVIDKFPISRPNLTFSTLTVSNMSPEDSSIYLCSVAWTAYGYTFGSGTRLTVV.

The chain is built from TRBV3-1 (or the pseudogene TRBV3-2) and TRBJ2-5; 7 bases align to TRBD2. CDR3 size: 17 residues. The J segment lost 4 bases and the V segment lost 1 base, leaving 12 bases of the junction unmatched. The V gene's germline CDR1 is LGHDT and CDR2 YNNKEL (reference sequence). CDR3 in amino acids: CASSQGNGAVAGETQYF. The CDR3 DNA sequence: TGTGCCAGCAGCCAAGGAAATGGGGCGGTAGCGGGAGAGACCCAGTACTTC.

The rearrangement uses TRBV18 and TRBJ2-2; tentatively, D is TRBD2 (5 bases). This CDR3 region has 17 residues. Germline loops: CDR1 KGHSH, CDR2 LQKENI. V dropped 2 bases and J dropped 0 bases, with 13 bases sitting between them. The DNA of the CDR3 is TGTGCCAGCTCACCAGGTTCCTACGGGGCGAACACCGGGGAGCTGTTTTTT. Protein: CASSPGSYGANTGELFF.

The rearrangement joins TRBV6-5 to TRBJ2-5, with TRBD1 identical over 7 bases. From germline, CDR1 is MNHEY and CDR2 SVGAGI. Trimming cost V 4 bases and J 4 bases; bases outside gene matches: 6. This CDR3 has 14 amino acids. CDR3 sequence (DNA): TGTGCCAGCAGTTTCGGACAGGCGAGAGAGACCCAGTACTTC. Encoded protein: CASSFGQARETQYF.

The chain is built from TRBV9 and TRBJ2-3; D is possibly TRBD2 (6 bases). The CDR3 has 13 residues. CDR1 is SGDLS and CDR2 is YYNGEE in the germline V gene. V was cut by 3 bases and J by 11 bases, with 16 bases left in between. CDR3 amino acids: CASSDGDSVGQYF. As DNA, the CDR3 is TGTGCCAGCAGCGACGGGGACTCCGTGGGGCAGTATTTT.

V and J are TRBV4-2 and TRBJ2-6; D uncertain. The V and J ends lost 0 bases and 0 bases respectively, with 6 bases between them. Per germline, CDR1 LGHNA and CDR2 YNFKEQ. CDR3 length: 16 amino acids. CDR3 sequence: CASSQERTSGANVLTF. The CDR3 DNA is TGTGCCAGCAGCCAAGAGAGAACCTCTGGGGCCAACGTCCTGACTTTC.

V usage is TRBV30 and J usage is TRBJ1-6, with D possibly TRBD1 on 6 matching bases. The V gene's germline CDR1 is GTSNPN and CDR2 SVGIG (reference sequence). The CDR3 covers 16 residues. V was shortened by 0 bases and J by 8 bases, with 17 bases between the two germline ends. The CDR3 sequence is CAWSVGGGLEDSPLHF. The CDR3 DNA reads as TGTGCCTGGAGTGTAGGGGGGGGGCTAGAGGATTCACCCCTCCACTTT.

CDR3 loop: CASSFQGMTEAFF. The CDR3 DNA reads as TGTGCCAGCAGTTTTCAGGGTATGACTGAAGCTTTCTTT. V and J are TRBV28 and TRBJ1-1, with TRBD1 as a possible D gene (5 bases). The CDR3 consists of 13 residues. Germline CDR1 and CDR2: MDHEN and SYDVKM. V lost 3 bases to trimming and J lost 5 bases, with 10 bases between them.

The V call is TRBV19, the J call TRBJ2-2, with 9 bases aligning to TRBD1. The CDR3 runs 15 residues. Trimming removed 5 bases from V and 5 bases from J; junction bases left unmatched: 6. Germline CDR1 reads LNHDA; CDR2 reads SQIVND (reference sequence). For the CDR3, the DNA is TGTGCCAGTAGTTTAAGACAGGGGGGAACCGGGGAGCTGTTTTTT. Its protein is CASSLRQGGTGELFF.

V usage is TRBV9 and J usage is TRBJ1-2, with 7 positions matching TRBD1. The CDR3 contains 13 residues. Germline assignment: CDR1 SGDLS and CDR2 YYNGEE. Unmatched junction bases numbered 7, after V lost 4 bases and J lost 7 bases. Here the CDR3 reads CASSKTDRVGYTF. The CDR3 DNA is TGTGCCAGCAGCAAGACTGACAGGGTTGGCTACACCTTC.

Only a few counts were recorded for this clone. The rearrangement links TRBV19 to TRBJ1-1; D possibly corresponds to TRBD1 (6 bases). CDR1 is LNHDA, CDR2 SQIVND, per germline (reference sequence). The CDR3 totals 14 residues. V was clipped by 6 bases and J by 0 bases, with 11 bases between them. The CDR3 loop is CASRNRAMNTEAFF. CDR3 in DNA: TGTGCCAGTAGGAACAGGGCTATGAACACTGAAGCTTTCTTT.

This chain connects TRBV7-9 to TRBJ2-1; the match to TRBD1 covers 9 bases. This CDR3 is built from 12 residues. J was trimmed by 8 bases and V by 11 bases; bases with no gene match: 7. CDR1 is SEHNR, CDR2 FQNEAQ, per germline (reference sequence). CDR3 in amino acids: CAGDRATDEQFF. For the CDR3, the DNA is TGTGCCGGGGACAGGGCGACGGATGAGCAGTTCTTC.

CDR3 sequence (DNA): TGTGCCAGCAGTGAAGACGGAGGCTCCGGAGAGACCCAGTACTTC. Its translation: CASSEDGGSGETQYF. The gene calls are TRBV2 and TRBJ2-5, with a tentative D call TRBD2 (5 bases). Per the germline V gene, CDR1 is SNHLY and CDR2 is FYNNEI. V lost 1 base and J lost 4, with 13 bases in between. CDR3 length: 15 residues.

V usage is TRBV6-1 and J usage is TRBJ2-4, with a tentative D call TRBD2 (5 bases). The germline gives CDR1 MNHNS, CDR2 SASEGT. The CDR3 spans 16 residues. Trimming took off 0 bases at V and 0 bases at J, with 9 bases between the two ends. CDR3 loop: CASSEARTLAKNIQYF. The CDR3 DNA is TGTGCCAGCAGTGAAGCGAGGACTCTAGCCAAAAACATTCAGTACTTC.

The J gene is TRBJ1-1, the V gene TRBV18, with 10 bases that match TRBD1. Germline lookup yields CDR1 KGHSH and CDR2 LQKENI. Trimming cost V 6 bases and J 7 bases; bases outside gene matches: 5. The CDR3 is 13 amino acids. CDR3 DNA: TGTGCCAGCTCCCCGGGACAGGGGCGTGAAGCTTTCTTT. Translated, it gives CASSPGQGREAFF.

CDR3 bases: TGTGCCAGCAGCTTGGTAGCGGGACTCAACAATGAGCAGTTCTTC. It is translated as CASSLVAGLNNEQFF. The chain uses TRBV5-4 and TRBJ2-1; 8 bases match TRBD2. The CDR3 runs 15 residues. With 0 bases clipped from V and 5 bases from J, the junction kept 4 bases outside the gene matches. CDR1 and CDR2 from the germline V gene are SGHNT and YYREEE (reference sequence).

The sample holds a few counts of this clone. Other DNA sequences within the sample encode an identical CDR3. The V call is TRBV29-1, the J call TRBJ1-1, with D possibly matching TRBD1 (6 bases). Trimming left V 0 bases short and J 1 base short, with 21 bases between. Germline loops: CDR1 SQVTM, CDR2 ANQGSEA. CDR3 size: 18 residues. The CDR3 DNA reads as TGCAGCGTTGAAGATGGTACTGCAGGGGTGGTTGGGAACACTGAAGCTTTCTTT. Translating it yields CSVEDGTAGVVGNTEAFF.

The genes are TRBV7-6 and TRBJ1-1, with 7 bases fitting TRBD1. CDR1 and CDR2 (germline): SGHVS, FNYEAQ. CDR3 length: 14 residues. V trimming: 6 bases; J trimming: 1 base; junction bases outside the gene matches: 5. CDR3 protein: CASSRRTGNTEAFF. The DNA of the CDR3 is TGTGCCAGCAGTCGACGGACAGGGAACACTGAAGCTTTCTTT.

The rearrangement links TRBV18 to TRBJ2-1; 8 nucleotides agree with TRBD1. The CDR3 spans 15 residues. V dropped 8 bases and J dropped 5; count of bases not matched to a gene: 11. The germline V gene encodes CDR1 KGHSH and CDR2 LQKENI. Here the CDR3 DNA reads TGTGCCAGCCAGGGGGCAGGAGTAGGGGACAATGAGCAGTTCTTC. Protein product: CASQGAGVGDNEQFF.

The rearrangement uses TRBV9 and TRBJ2-6; no clear D gene. V was trimmed by 0 bases and J by 2 bases, leaving 9 bases between them. CDR1 is SGDLS and CDR2 is YYNGEE in the germline V gene. The CDR3 covers 16 residues. CDR3 residues: CASSVGGLAGANVLTF. The CDR3 DNA follows: TGTGCCAGCAGCGTAGGTGGCTTGGCTGGGGCCAACGTCCTGACTTTC.

The rearrangement links TRBV4-3 to TRBJ1-6; D is perhaps TRBD1 (5 bases). Germline V CDR1 and CDR2: LGHNA, YSLEER. Trimming cost V 0 bases and J 6 bases, with 9 bases left between them. The CDR3 has 15 amino acids. The chain's CDR3 is CASSQDIQGNSPLHF. The CDR3 DNA follows: TGCGCCAGCAGCCAAGATATCCAGGGTAATTCACCCCTCCACTTT.

This chain joins TRBV19 and TRBJ2-1; TRBD2 agrees at 7 bases. Looked up from germline, CDR1 is LNHDA and CDR2 is SQIVND (reference sequence). J lost 2 bases, V lost 8 bases, and 9 bases had no gene match. CDR3 length equals 15 residues. The CDR3 DNA is TGTGCCAGTGATGGACCTAGCGGTCCCTACAATGAGCAGTTCTTC. This codes for CASDGPSGPYNEQFF.

The J gene is TRBJ2-7, the V gene TRBV7-2; a possible D gene is TRBD2 (5 bases). CDR3 size: 14 residues. Trimming left V 1 base short and J 0 bases short, with 7 bases between. Germline lookup yields CDR1 SGHTA and CDR2 FQGNSA. In DNA form, the CDR3 reads TGTGCCAGCAGCTTAGGGAGGAGCTCCTACGAGCAGTACTTC. Protein product: CASSLGRSSYEQYF.

The chain is built from TRBV18 and TRBJ2-5, with unresolved D. This CDR3 is built from 16 residues. V was pared by 3 bases and J by 4 bases, with 18 bases between. CDR1 and CDR2 from the germline V gene are KGHSH and LQKENI. The CDR3 coding sequence is TGTGCCAGCTCACCTTTCATGGGCCAGAATAGAGAGACCCAGTACTTC. This codes for CASSPFMGQNRETQYF.

The chain is built from TRBV6-4 and TRBJ2-2; 9 nucleotides agree with TRBD2. The CDR3 contains 15 residues. Germline V CDR1 and CDR2: MRHNA, SNTAGT. Germline trimming cut 4 bases from V and 4 bases from J; bases unmatched to any gene: 4. CDR3 DNA sequence: TGTGCCAGCAGTGCGGGGACTAGCTCCACCGGGGAGCTGTTTTTT. Translated: CASSAGTSSTGELFF.